These 31 T cell receptor beta chains came from one sample sequenced in a study of identical twins. TCRdb re-called the 5' RACE reads through MiXCR, storing one row per CDR3 protein. Of roughly 480,000 distinct CDR3 sequences detected, approximately 25% appear once; the ten largest clones hold about 2.9%. These data also formed part of another study, on T cells expressing NK-cell markers.

The material sequenced was CD4+ T cells sorted from blood. These receptors were obtained from a woman younger than 35 in good health.

The genes are TRBV5-1 and TRBJ2-7, with D maybe TRBD1 (7 bases). The CDR3 has 20 amino acids. V gave up 3 bases and J gave up 6 bases, with 34 bases separating them. Germline loops: CDR1 SGHRS, CDR2 YFSETQ. The CDR3 DNA follows: TGCGCCAGCAGCTCCGTTCCCGGGACAGATAAAGGGGACTCGGGTCGCGAGCAGTACTTC. The encoded protein is CASSSVPGTDKGDSGREQYF. The complete variable domain, with remaining parts taken from reference TRBV5-1 and TRBJ2-7, reads KAGVTQTPRYLIKTRGQQVTLSCSPISGHRSVSWYQQTPGQGLQFLFEYFSETQRNKGNFPGRFSGRQFSNSRSEMNVSTLELGDSALYLCASSSVPGTDKGDSGREQYFGPGTRLTVT.

The chain is built from TRBV9 and TRBJ2-1; 9 positions match TRBD1. The trim removed 0 bases at V and 7 bases at J, leaving 5 bases unmatched. Looked up from germline, CDR1 is SGDLS and CDR2 is YYNGEE. The CDR3 totals 15 residues. The CDR3 region is CASSVAGQGFNEQFF. The CDR3 bases are TGTGCCAGCAGCGTAGCCGGACAGGGGTTTAATGAGCAGTTCTTC.

This clonotype was seen a handful of times. V usage is TRBV5-1 and J usage is TRBJ2-5; TRBD2 is a possible D gene (6 bases). This CDR3 is 14 amino acids long. From germline, CDR1 is SGHRS and CDR2 YFSETQ. The V and J ends lost 4 bases and 8 bases respectively, with 18 bases between them. CDR3 sequence reads: CASSPSGGKVTQYF. CDR3 in DNA: TGCGCCAGCAGCCCAAGTGGAGGGAAGGTTACCCAGTACTTC.

This clonotype was counted a few times. V gene TRBV6-5 combines with J gene TRBJ1-5; 11 bases are a match to TRBD1. With V trimmed by 2 bases and J by 5 bases, 2 bases remained unmatched. Germline V gene sequence: CDR1 MNHEY, CDR2 SVGAGI. The CDR3 runs 15 residues. The CDR3 nucleotides are TGTGCCAGCAGTTACCGGGGACAGGGGGATCAGCCCCAGCATTTT. It specifies CASSYRGQGDQPQHF.

The CDR3 sequence: CASSLQQPRGSPLHF. CDR3 bases: TGTGCCAGCAGCTTACAACAGCCGAGAGGGTCACCCCTCCACTTT. The genes are TRBV7-9 and TRBJ1-6; no clear D gene. This CDR3 spans 15 amino acids. Germline V lookup: CDR1 SEHNR, CDR2 FQNEAQ (reference sequence). The V end lost 2 bases, the J end lost 10 bases, and 15 bases lay between the germline ends.

The chain employs TRBV4-2 and TRBJ2-1; D is tentatively TRBD1 or TRBD2 (5 bases each). The CDR3 has 16 amino acids. With 0 bases removed from V and 5 bases from J, the gap between germline ends came to 14 bases. Germline V gene sequence: CDR1 LGHNA, CDR2 YNFKEQ. CDR3 amino acids: CASSQEPTGPHNEQFF. Written as DNA, the CDR3 is TGTGCCAGCAGCCAAGAGCCGACGGGACCCCACAATGAGCAGTTCTTC.

This clonotype has a handful of counts. As DNA, the CDR3 is TGTGCCAGCCCGTGGGCTCACCCCTACGAGCAGTACTTC. Translating it yields CASPWAHPYEQYF. V is TRBV12-3 or TRBV12-4 and J is TRBJ2-7; the D is unclear. V shed 8 bases and J shed 2 bases, with 13 bases lying between them. This CDR3 is 13 amino acids long.

The chain combines TRBV24-1 with TRBJ2-3; possibly TRBD1 for D (5 bases). The germline gives CDR1 KGHDR, CDR2 SFDVKD. V was shortened by 2 bases and J by 0 bases, with 8 bases between the two germline ends. This CDR3 has 15 amino acids. The chain's CDR3 is CATSDSRGSTDTQYF. For the CDR3, the DNA is TGTGCCACCAGTGATTCTAGGGGAAGCACAGATACGCAGTATTTT.

The J gene is TRBJ1-1, the V gene TRBV30; possibly TRBD1 for D (6 bases). The V end was cut by 5 bases, the J end by 8 bases, with 12 bases between. CDR1 GTSNPN and CDR2 SVGIG come from the germline V gene (reference sequence). This CDR3 contains 11 residues. The CDR3 DNA is TGTGCCTGGGGGGGGCCAGCGGAAGCTTTCTTT. Its translation: CAWGGPAEAFF.

This clonotype was recorded a few times. The chain employs TRBV4-3 and TRBJ2-4; 7 bases agree with TRBD1. Germline CDR1 LGHNA, CDR2 YSLEER. There are 15 residues in the CDR3. Unmatched junction bases numbered 8, after V lost 5 bases and J lost 4 bases. CDR3 region: CASSGYTGVKNIQYF. The CDR3, as DNA: TGCGCCAGCAGCGGATATACAGGGGTTAAAAACATTCAGTACTTC.

This clonotype has just a few counts. V and J are TRBV5-6 and TRBJ2-7; a possible D gene is TRBD1 (5 bases). CDR3 length: 14 amino acids. Germline V lookup: CDR1 SGHDT, CDR2 YYEEEE. V dropped 2 bases and J dropped 5 bases, with 14 bases sitting between them. This CDR3 reads CASSFTGREDEQYF. The CDR3 DNA reads TGTGCCAGCAGCTTTACGGGCAGGGAAGACGAGCAGTACTTC.

This clonotype was counted many times. V is TRBV10-3 and J is TRBJ1-5, with TRBD1 as a possible D gene (5 bases). The length of the CDR3 is 13 residues. The germline V and J ends were trimmed by 7 bases and 4 bases, with 11 bases remaining between them. Germline CDR1 and CDR2: ENHRY and SYGVKD. The CDR3 is CAINPDRNQPQHF. For the CDR3, the DNA is TGTGCCATCAACCCTGACAGAAATCAGCCCCAGCATTTT.

This clonotype was counted only a few times. The CDR3: CASSWVKNQPQHF. CDR3 nucleotides: TGTGCCAGCAGCTGGGTTAAAAATCAGCCCCAGCATTTT. This rearrangement joins TRBV6-1 to TRBJ1-5, with D unclear. The CDR3 has 13 residues. V shed 6 bases and J shed 4 bases, with 10 bases lying between them. Per the germline V gene, CDR1 is MNHNS and CDR2 is SASEGT.

The chain joins TRBV14 to TRBJ1-6, with D maybe TRBD1 (5 bases). From germline, CDR1 is SGHDN and CDR2 FVKESK. This CDR3 contains 14 residues. V lost 4 bases, J lost 10 bases, and 14 bases lay in between. CDR3 loop: CASSLVGGFSPLHF. The CDR3, as DNA: TGTGCCAGCAGCCTAGTGGGGGGGTTCTCACCCCTCCACTTT.

The rearrangement joins TRBV7-2 to TRBJ2-6, with D maybe TRBD2 (5 bases). The length of the CDR3 is 16 residues. The ends were cut back, 5 bases at V and 2 bases at J, with 13 bases in the middle. The V gene's germline CDR1 is SGHTA and CDR2 FQGNSA. The CDR3 nucleotides are TGTGCCAGCAGCGTCGATTCCGGGACTGGGGCCAACGTCCTGACTTTC. Its translation is CASSVDSGTGANVLTF.

This clonotype was seen a few times. The gene calls are TRBV20-1 and TRBJ1-6; possible D gene TRBD1, 6 bases. The CDR3 loop spans 13 amino acids. CDR1 and CDR2 from the germline V gene are DFQATT and SNEGSKA (reference sequence). The ends were cut back, 5 bases at V and 9 bases at J, with 14 bases in the middle. This CDR3 is CSAQQGMGSPLHF. CDR3 DNA sequence: TGCAGTGCTCAACAGGGAATGGGTTCACCCCTCCACTTT.

In this sample, this clonotype turned up a few times. One end of the junction is discordant with germline, which a read error may explain. The gene calls are TRBV20-1 and TRBJ1-2; no clear D gene. The CDR3 contains 8 residues. Germline CDR1 is DFQATT and CDR2 is SNEGSKA (reference sequence). The CDR3 region has the DNA TGCAGTGCCATCGGTGTGATCTTC. Protein: CSAIGVIF.

This clonotype was found a few times. V usage is TRBV5-8 and J usage is TRBJ2-7, with a weak D call TRBD2 (5 bases). V was cut by 4 bases and J by 6 bases, with 17 bases left in between. Germline V gives CDR1 SGHTS, CDR2 YDEGEE. The CDR3 length is 14 residues. The CDR3 DNA sequence: TGTGCCAGCAGCAATGGTAACTCCGCGGGCGAGCAGTACTTC. As protein: CASSNGNSAGEQYF.

V and J are TRBV20-1 and TRBJ1-6, with 9 bases identical to TRBD1. The ends lost 5 bases at V and 8 bases at J; junction bases unmatched: 7. Germline CDR1 reads DFQATT; CDR2 reads SNEGSKA (reference sequence). The CDR3 is 14 amino acids. CDR3 DNA sequence: TGCAGTGCTGAGGTCGGGACAGGGCATTCACCCCTCCACTTT. Encoded protein: CSAEVGTGHSPLHF.

V is TRBV5-1 and J is TRBJ2-5; TRBD1 matches at 7 bases. CDR1 is SGHRS and CDR2 is YFSETQ in the germline V gene. This CDR3 comprises 15 residues. V was clipped by 2 bases and J by 2 bases; unmatched bases: 6. The CDR3 reads CASSFGTATQETQYF. Written as DNA, the CDR3 is TGCGCCAGCAGCTTTGGGACAGCAACACAAGAGACCCAGTACTTC.

V is TRBV29-1 and J is TRBJ2-3, with 10 bases identical to TRBD1. Germline-derived CDR1 and CDR2 are SQVTM and ANQGSEA. Trimming at V came to 3 bases and at J to 2 bases, leaving 2 bases not matched to a gene. The length of the CDR3 is 14 residues. The CDR3 reads CSVEGQGSTDTQYF. The CDR3 DNA is TGCAGCGTTGAGGGACAGGGGTCCACAGATACGCAGTATTTT.

This clonotype has only a few counts. The V call is TRBV7-9, the J call TRBJ1-1; D remains ambiguous. The CDR3 is 12 amino acids. The V end lost 7 bases, the J end lost 10 bases, and 16 bases lay between the germline ends. Per germline, CDR1 SEHNR and CDR2 FQNEAQ (reference sequence). CDR3 residues: CASIVAALGAFF. The CDR3 nucleotides are TGTGCCAGCATTGTGGCGGCTCTTGGAGCTTTCTTT.

This clonotype was seen more than once but under ten times. The chain carries TRBV15 and TRBJ1-1; D might be TRBD1 (6 bases). Between the trimmed V and J ends, which lost 0 bases and 5 bases, there was a span of 13 bases. The CDR3 contains 15 residues. Germline-derived CDR1 and CDR2 are LNHNV and YYDKDF (reference sequence). CDR3 amino acids: CATSRDKGVGTEAFF. In nucleotides, the CDR3 is TGTGCCACCAGCAGAGATAAGGGGGTGGGGACTGAAGCTTTCTTT. The full variable domain, completed using reference TRBV15 and TRBJ1-1, is DAMVIQNPRYQVTQFGKPVTLSCSQTLNHNVMYWYQQKSSQAPKLLFHYYDKDFNNEADTPDNFQSRRPNTSFCFLDIRSPGLGDTAMYLCATSRDKGVGTEAFFGQGTRLTVV.

This clonotype appeared a few times. This chain links TRBV18 with TRBJ2-1, with D tentatively TRBD1 (6 bases). The CDR3 length is 16 residues. Germline-derived CDR1 and CDR2 are KGHSH and LQKENI. Deletions cut 4 bases from V and 2 bases from J, with 15 bases between. This chain's CDR3 is CASSRLGTLPYNEQFF. For the CDR3, the DNA is TGTGCCAGCTCACGCCTCGGGACATTGCCCTACAATGAGCAGTTCTTC.

This clonotype turned up a few times. V gene TRBV3-1 combines with J gene TRBJ2-2; 7 bases line up with TRBD1. This CDR3 has 17 amino acids. Germline CDR1 is LGHDT and CDR2 is YNNKEL (reference sequence). V lost 4 bases, J lost 0 bases, and 8 bases stayed unmatched. The CDR3 spells CASSRPGDSANTGELFF. CDR3 DNA: TGTGCCAGCAGCCGACCTGGGGACAGCGCGAACACCGGGGAGCTGTTTTTT.

About this clonotype itself: At one end, the junction sequence differs from germline, possibly due to a read error. The rearrangement uses TRBV12-3 or TRBV12-4 and TRBJ2-5; 11 nucleotides agree with TRBD2. CDR3 length equals 19 residues. The CDR3 DNA follows: TGTACCAGCTGTTTATACGGTCTTAGCGGGAGGGCCTCGGGGGAGACCCAGTACTTC. Protein sequence: CTSCLYGLSGRASGETQYF.

This clonotype was seen more than once but under ten times. The rearrangement links TRBV3-1 to TRBJ2-2; weak D call: TRBD2 (6 bases). CDR3 length: 15 amino acids. CDR1 and CDR2 (germline): LGHDT, YNNKEL (reference sequence). V lost 7 bases and J 6 bases, leaving 18 bases between the germline ends. CDR3 sequence reads: CASTMGGARAGELFF. As DNA, the CDR3 is TGTGCCAGCACCATGGGGGGAGCGAGGGCCGGGGAGCTGTTTTTT.

Ten or more counts support this clonotype. J is TRBJ1-1 and V is TRBV7-9, with a weak D call TRBD1 (5 bases). This CDR3 is 13 amino acids long. Germline V gene lookup returns CDR1 SEHNR and CDR2 FQNEAQ (reference sequence). V lost 3 bases to trimming and J lost 3 bases, with 8 bases between them. CDR3 DNA sequence: TGTGCCAGCAGCTTCGCGGGGCACACTGAAGCTTTCTTT. As protein: CASSFAGHTEAFF.

This clonotype was detected a few times. The chain links TRBV20-1 to TRBJ2-7, with unresolved D. The germline V and J ends were trimmed by 5 bases and 4 bases, with 9 bases remaining between them. Germline assignment: CDR1 DFQATT and CDR2 SNEGSKA (reference sequence). The length of the CDR3 is 11 residues. The CDR3 DNA reads TGCAGTGCTTTCCGCCAATACGAGCAGTACTTC. Amino acid sequence: CSAFRQYEQYF.

The V and J genes are TRBV11-2 and TRBJ2-3; 10 nucleotides agree with TRBD2. J gave up 4 bases and V 4 bases, and 14 bases lay outside the gene matches. CDR1 and CDR2 (germline): SGHAT, FQNNGV. The CDR3 runs to 18 residues. The CDR3 nucleotides read TGTGCCAGCAGCTGGTGGGCAGGCCGGACTAGCGGAGCAGATACGCAGTATTTT. Translation gives CASSWWAGRTSGADTQYF. The full variable domain, rest sourced from reference TRBV11-2 and TRBJ2-3, is EAGVAQSPRYKIIEKRQSVAFWCNPISGHATLYWYQQILGQGPKLLIQFQNNGVVDDSQLPKDRFSAERLKGVDSTLKIQPAKLEDSAVYLCASSWWAGRTSGADTQYFGPGTRLTVL.

This chain connects TRBV5-6 to TRBJ1-6; 10 nucleotides match TRBD1. Per germline, CDR1 SGHDT and CDR2 YYEEEE. J was trimmed by 6 bases and V by 4 bases; bases with no gene match: 4. The CDR3 totals 15 residues. CDR3 sequence: CASSVDRGRNSPLHF. The CDR3 region has the DNA TGTGCCAGCAGCGTAGACAGGGGGCGTAATTCACCCCTCCACTTT.